This T cell receptor beta chain was recovered during a study of a mutant IDH1 vaccine in newly diagnosed glioma. The time point denotes: week 11, during vaccination. It was 300 ug of mutant IDH1 20-mer peptide that made up each vaccine dose, given with topical imiquimod. CDR3 length: 13 amino acids. V lost 4 bases and J 2 bases, leaving 9 bases between the germline ends. The germline V gene encodes CDR1 SGHNT and CDR2 YYREEE (reference sequence). Of note for this clone: The antigen is undetermined.

Sequencing was performed with immunoSEQ multiplex PCR; in TCRdb, only in-frame clones are kept and a portion is missing. The repertoire holds under 55,000 clones, with around nine tenths as singletons. The chain uses TRBV5-4 and TRBJ1-2; D is possibly TRBD1 (6 bases). The sequence was obtained from a man between 50 and 59 years old with glioma. The source was PBMCs, collected from a glioma patient whose treatment included an IDH1 peptide vaccine. Here the CDR3 reads CASSADRNYGYTF. In nucleotides, the CDR3 is TGTGCCAGCAGCGCCGACAGGAACTATGGCTACACCTTC.